These 3 T cell receptor beta chains were all obtained from the same sample, sequenced in a study of regulatory T cells in long-lasting Graves disease. According to the study, TCR beta libraries were built with iRepertoire HTBI primers and CDR3-region Arm-PCR. Each CDR3 protein gets one entry after TCRdb re-called the multiplex PCR reads with MiXCR. The top ten clones hold about a quarter of a sample with a few hundred thousand distinct CDR3 sequences, roughly a quarter of them seen once. Time point here: persistent/refractory GD, antithyroid drugs over 5 years with positive TRAb. RNA isolated from PBMCs was used to make the TCR library. Sequencing was performed on peripheral blood mononuclear cells (PBMCs), taken when the disease was refractory, from a patient treated with antithyroid drugs. The source is a female donor with Graves disease.

This clonotype was seen ten or more times. The J gene is TRBJ2-2, the V gene TRBV28, with D uncertain. The CDR3 extends over 13 amino acids. Germline lookup yields CDR1 MDHEN and CDR2 SYDVKM. Trimming removed 2 bases at V and 6 bases at J, with 7 bases between. CDR3 loop: CASSLHTAGELFF. In DNA, the CDR3 is TGTGCCAGCAGTTTACATACCGCCGGGGAGCTGTTTTTT.

This clonotype has a count of ten or more. This sequence joins TRBV20-1 and TRBJ2-7; TRBD2 might be the D (6 bases). CDR1 is DFQATT, CDR2 SNEGSKA, per germline (reference sequence). V lost 7 bases and J 3 bases, leaving 10 bases between the germline ends. The CDR3 covers 11 residues. The CDR3 sequence is CSVGTVYEQYF. The CDR3 region has the DNA TGCAGTGTGGGGACTGTCTACGAGCAGTACTTC.

This clonotype was seen only a few times. V and J are TRBV7-9 and TRBJ1-2; D is unresolved. The CDR3 has 16 amino acids. Germline V gene lookup returns CDR1 SEHNR and CDR2 FQNEAQ (reference sequence). The germline V and J ends were trimmed by 2 bases and 2 bases, with 15 bases remaining between them. The CDR3 DNA is TGTGCCAGCAGCTTACCCCGGAGGACCGAAAACTATGGCTACACCTTC. Translating gives CASSLPRRTENYGYTF.